Listed below are T cell receptor beta chains from one sample, sequenced in a study of technical replicates of blood from a handful of donors. Assay: immunoSEQ multiplex PCR; the TCRdb copy retains only in-frame clones and omits some. In the table there are roughly 69,000 clones, under 98% of which are singletons. The sequencing sample was made of T cells isolated from PBMCs. The receptors stem from a human donor in good health. Each CDR3 is given with its conserved first and last residue. The D gene is left open where the match is weak. Expanded clones get a size class; other rows say once, few or many, or leave the size out.

v_call: TRBV29-1
d_call: TRBD1
clone_size: NA
j_call: TRBJ1-3
cdr3_length: 12
cdr3_nt: TGCAGCGTGGACAGGAATCGAGACACCATATATTTT
cdr3_aa: CSVDRNRDTIYF

v_call: TRBV5-4
d_call: NA
clone_size: NA
j_call: TRBJ2-1
cdr3_length: 15
cdr3_nt: TGTGCCAGCAGCATAGCGGCTTACTCCTACAATGAGCAGTTCTTC
cdr3_aa: CASSIAAYSYNEQFF

v_call: TRBV28
d_call: TRBD2
clone_size: once
j_call: TRBJ2-5
cdr3_length: 15
cdr3_nt: TGTGCCAGCAGTTGGCCGGGACTAGCGGCCGAGACCCAGTACTTC
cdr3_aa: CASSWPGLAAETQYF

v_call: TRBV10-2
d_call: NA
clone_size: once
j_call: TRBJ2-3
cdr3_length: 14
cdr3_nt: TGCGCCAGCAGTGATTACAGGGTGGCAGATACGCAGTATTTT
cdr3_aa: CASSDYRVADTQYF

v_call: TRBV4-2
d_call: NA
clone_size: once
j_call: TRBJ2-7
cdr3_length: 16
cdr3_nt: TGTGCCAGCAGCCAAGAGGAGGGACTGTCCTCCTACGAGCAGTACTTC
cdr3_aa: CASSQEEGLSSYEQYF

v_call: TRBV15
d_call: NA
clone_size: NA
j_call: TRBJ2-1
cdr3_length: 13
cdr3_nt: TGTGCCACCAGCAGAGACTACCTGGGCGAGCAGTTCTTC
cdr3_aa: CATSRDYLGEQFF

v_call: TRBV6-1
d_call: TRBD1
clone_size: NA
j_call: TRBJ1-2
cdr3_length: 14
cdr3_nt: TGTGCCAGCAGTGCTTGGCAGGGGGTAGGAGGCTACACCTTC
cdr3_aa: CASSAWQGVGGYTF

v_call: TRBV11-3
d_call: TRBD1
clone_size: NA
j_call: TRBJ1-1
cdr3_length: 16
cdr3_nt: TGTGCCAGCAGCTTATCCCCTGGGACAGAGAACACTGAAGCTTTCTTT
cdr3_aa: CASSLSPGTENTEAFF

v_call: TRBV5-4
d_call: TRBD1
clone_size: NA
j_call: TRBJ1-2
cdr3_length: 15
cdr3_nt: TGTGCCAGCAACCTATCGACAGGGCAAGGCTATGGCTACACCTTC
cdr3_aa: CASNLSTGQGYGYTF

v_call: TRBV6-1
d_call: NA
clone_size: once
j_call: TRBJ2-3
cdr3_length: 15
cdr3_nt: TGTGCCAGTCGAGCTGGAGTAGGCAGCACAGATACGCAGTATTTT
cdr3_aa: CASRAGVGSTDTQYF

v_call: TRBV11-2
d_call: TRBD2
clone_size: NA
j_call: TRBJ2-7
cdr3_length: 16
cdr3_nt: TGTGCCAGCAGCTCTTCTAGCGGGGGCCCCTCCTACGAGCAGTACTTC
cdr3_aa: CASSSSSGGPSYEQYF

v_call: TRBV19
d_call: TRBD2
clone_size: NA
j_call: TRBJ2-3
cdr3_length: 16
cdr3_nt: TGTGCCAGTAGTATAAATAGCGGGTATAGCACAGATACGCAGTATTTT
cdr3_aa: CASSINSGYSTDTQYF

v_call: TRBV9
d_call: NA
clone_size: NA
j_call: TRBJ2-7
cdr3_length: 15
cdr3_nt: TGTGCCAGCAGCGTGAGCCCTAATCCCTCCTACGAGCAGTACTTC
cdr3_aa: CASSVSPNPSYEQYF

v_call: TRBV5-4
d_call: NA
clone_size: once
j_call: TRBJ2-3
cdr3_length: 13
cdr3_nt: TGTGCCAGCGGGAGCGCGGGCACAGATACGCAGTATTTT
cdr3_aa: CASGSAGTDTQYF

v_call: TRBV27
d_call: NA
clone_size: NA
j_call: TRBJ2-7
cdr3_length: 14
cdr3_nt: TGTGCCAGCCATGGGCAGGACTATGCCTACGAGCAGTACTTC
cdr3_aa: CASHGQDYAYEQYF

v_call: TRBV19
d_call: TRBD2
clone_size: NA
j_call: TRBJ2-1
cdr3_length: 17
cdr3_nt: TGTGCCAGTAGTATAGTTCAGCCTAGCGGGAGGGCTGATGAGCAGTTCTTC
cdr3_aa: CASSIVQPSGRADEQFF

v_call: TRBV28
d_call: TRBD1
clone_size: NA
j_call: TRBJ2-7
cdr3_length: 13
cdr3_nt: TGTGCCAGCAGTTTGACAGGGGGCGACGAGCAGTACTTC
cdr3_aa: CASSLTGGDEQYF

v_call: TRBV4-2
d_call: NA
clone_size: NA
j_call: TRBJ2-2
cdr3_length: 15
cdr3_nt: TGTGCCAGCAGCTCCGGGACTTCGAACACCGGGGAGCTGTTTTTT
cdr3_aa: CASSSGTSNTGELFF

v_call: TRBV27
d_call: NA
clone_size: NA
j_call: TRBJ2-7
cdr3_length: 14
cdr3_nt: TGTGCCAGCAGTTTTTCAGGGGTTAACTACGAGCAGTACTTC
cdr3_aa: CASSFSGVNYEQYF

v_call: TRBV7-9
d_call: NA
clone_size: NA
j_call: TRBJ2-7
cdr3_length: 12
cdr3_nt: TGTGCCAGCAGAGATAGCCACCCCGAGCAGTACTTC
cdr3_aa: CASRDSHPEQYF

v_call: TRBV5-1
d_call: TRBD1
clone_size: few
j_call: TRBJ2-7
cdr3_length: 16
cdr3_nt: TGCGCCAGCAGACCCACCGGGACAGGGTATTCCTACGAGCAGTACTTC
cdr3_aa: CASRPTGTGYSYEQYF

v_call: TRBV7-9
d_call: NA
clone_size: NA
j_call: TRBJ1-4
cdr3_length: 18
cdr3_nt: TGTGCCAGCAGCTTAAATATCCGCGGGAGGACTTACTCTGAAAAACTGTTTTTT
cdr3_aa: CASSLNIRGRTYSEKLFF

v_call: TRBV7-2
d_call: NA
clone_size: NA
j_call: TRBJ1-2
cdr3_length: 17
cdr3_nt: TGTGCCAGCAGCTTAGACGGATTACTAACTTCCGCGGGTGGCTACACCTTC
cdr3_aa: CASSLDGLLTSAGGYTF

v_call: TRBV5-1
d_call: NA
clone_size: NA
j_call: TRBJ2-1
cdr3_length: 16
cdr3_nt: TGCGCCAGCAGCCTCCGGCTCTCGCGGGCGTACAATGAGCAGTTCTTC
cdr3_aa: CASSLRLSRAYNEQFF